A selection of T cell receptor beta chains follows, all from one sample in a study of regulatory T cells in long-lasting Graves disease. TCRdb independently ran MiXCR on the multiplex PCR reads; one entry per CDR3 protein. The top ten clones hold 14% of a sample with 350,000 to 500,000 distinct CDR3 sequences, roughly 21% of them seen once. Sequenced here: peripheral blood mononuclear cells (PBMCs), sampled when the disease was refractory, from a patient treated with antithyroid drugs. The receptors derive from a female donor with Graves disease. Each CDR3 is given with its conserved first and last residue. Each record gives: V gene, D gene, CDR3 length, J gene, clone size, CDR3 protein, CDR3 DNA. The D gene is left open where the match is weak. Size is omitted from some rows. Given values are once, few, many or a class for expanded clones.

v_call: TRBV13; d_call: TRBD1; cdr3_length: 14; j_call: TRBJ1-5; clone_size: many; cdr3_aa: CASSSNRGQEPQHF; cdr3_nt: TGTGCCAGCAGCTCGAACAGGGGGCAAGAGCCCCAGCATTTT
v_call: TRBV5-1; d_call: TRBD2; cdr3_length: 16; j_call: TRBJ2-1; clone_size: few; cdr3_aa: CASSLEAGEYHNEQFF; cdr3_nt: TGCGCCAGCAGCTTGGAAGCGGGAGAGTATCACAATGAGCAGTTCTTC
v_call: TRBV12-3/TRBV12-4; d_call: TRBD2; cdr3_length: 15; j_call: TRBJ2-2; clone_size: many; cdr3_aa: CASGRLAGEPGELFF; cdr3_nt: TGTGCCAGCGGCCGGTTAGCGGGAGAACCCGGGGAGCTGTTTTTT
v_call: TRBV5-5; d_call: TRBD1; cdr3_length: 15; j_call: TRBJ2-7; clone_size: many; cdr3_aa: CASSLAGQGNYEQYF; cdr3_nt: TGTGCCAGCAGCTTGGCCGGACAGGGGAACTACGAGCAGTACTTC
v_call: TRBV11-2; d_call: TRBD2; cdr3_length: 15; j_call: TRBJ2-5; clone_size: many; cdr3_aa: CASSPDGLAGETQYF; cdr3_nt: TGTGCCAGCAGCCCCGACGGACTAGCGGGAGAGACCCAGTACTTC
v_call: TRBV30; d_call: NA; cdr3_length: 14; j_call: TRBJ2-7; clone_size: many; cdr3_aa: CAWTNLASSYEQYF; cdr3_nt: TGTGCCTGGACCAACCTGGCAAGCTCCTACGAGCAGTACTTC
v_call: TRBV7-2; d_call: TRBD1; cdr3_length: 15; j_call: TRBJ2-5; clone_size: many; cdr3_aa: CASSFWTGDQETQYF; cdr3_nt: TGTGCCAGCAGCTTTTGGACAGGGGACCAAGAGACCCAGTACTTC
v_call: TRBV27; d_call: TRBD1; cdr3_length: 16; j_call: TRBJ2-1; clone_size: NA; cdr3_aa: CASSIPGQGVYNEQFF; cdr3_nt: TGTGCCAGCAGTATTCCAGGACAGGGGGTGTACAATGAGCAGTTCTTC
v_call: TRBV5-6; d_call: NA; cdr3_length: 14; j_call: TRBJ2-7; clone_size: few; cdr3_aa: CASSEGGKPYEQYF; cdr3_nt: TGTGCCAGCAGCGAAGGGGGAAAGCCCTACGAGCAGTACTTC
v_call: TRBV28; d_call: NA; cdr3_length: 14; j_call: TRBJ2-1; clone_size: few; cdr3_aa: CASSRTVQSVEQFF; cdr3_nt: TGTGCCAGCAGTCGAACAGTACAATCGGTTGAGCAGTTCTTC
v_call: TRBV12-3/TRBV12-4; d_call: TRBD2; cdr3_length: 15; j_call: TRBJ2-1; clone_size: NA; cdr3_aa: CASTSKAGGGSEQFF; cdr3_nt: TGTGCCAGCACCTCAAAAGCGGGAGGAGGAAGTGAGCAGTTCTTC
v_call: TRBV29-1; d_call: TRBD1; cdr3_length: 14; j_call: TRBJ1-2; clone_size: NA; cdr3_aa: CSVFRGTGGYGYTF; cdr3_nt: TGCAGCGTCTTCCGTGGGACAGGGGGCTATGGCTACACCTTC
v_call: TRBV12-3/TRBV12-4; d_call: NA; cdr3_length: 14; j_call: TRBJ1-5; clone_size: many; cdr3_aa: CASSSGGFNQPQHF; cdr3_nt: TGTGCCAGCAGTTCCGGCGGGTTCAATCAGCCCCAGCATTTT
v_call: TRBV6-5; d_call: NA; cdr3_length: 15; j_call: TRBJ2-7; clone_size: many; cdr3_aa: CASSYSGGGSYEQYF; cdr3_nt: TGTGCCAGCAGTTACTCGGGAGGGGGGTCCTACGAGCAGTACTTC
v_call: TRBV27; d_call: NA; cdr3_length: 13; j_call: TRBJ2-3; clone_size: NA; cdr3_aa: CGVGGGLADTQYF; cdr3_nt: TGTGGCGTAGGAGGGGGCTTAGCAGATACGCAGTATTTT
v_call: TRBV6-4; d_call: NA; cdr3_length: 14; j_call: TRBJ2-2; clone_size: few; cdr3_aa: CASSTGSHTGELFF; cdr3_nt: TGTGCCAGCAGCACAGGTTCACACACCGGGGAGCTGTTTTTT
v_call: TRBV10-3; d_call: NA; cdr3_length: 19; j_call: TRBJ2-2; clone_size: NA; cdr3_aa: CAISIMDVPSLVNTGELFF; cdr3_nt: TGTGCCATCAGCATAATGGACGTACCATCGCTAGTGAACACCGGGGAGCTGTTTTTT
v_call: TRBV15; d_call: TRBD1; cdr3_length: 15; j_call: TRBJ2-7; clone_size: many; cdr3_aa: CATSRPGTGGIEQYF; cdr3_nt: TGTGCCACCAGCAGGCCCGGGACAGGGGGGATCGAGCAGTACTTC
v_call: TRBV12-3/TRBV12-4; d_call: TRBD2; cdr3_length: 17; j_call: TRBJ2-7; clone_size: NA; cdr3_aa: CASSFAGTSGVSYEQYF; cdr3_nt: TGTGCCAGCAGTTTCGCCGGGACTAGCGGTGTTTCCTACGAGCAGTACTTC
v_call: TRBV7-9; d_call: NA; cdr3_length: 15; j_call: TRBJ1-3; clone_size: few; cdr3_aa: CASSFGADSGNTIYF; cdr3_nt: TGTGCCAGCAGCTTCGGGGCAGACTCTGGAAACACCATATATTTT
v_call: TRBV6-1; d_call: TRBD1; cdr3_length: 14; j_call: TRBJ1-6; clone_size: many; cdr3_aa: CASRGGQGVSPLHF; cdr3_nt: TGTGCCAGCCGGGGGGGACAGGGGGTCTCACCCCTCCACTTT
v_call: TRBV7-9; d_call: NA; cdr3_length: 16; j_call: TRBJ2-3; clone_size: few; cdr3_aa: CASSLSSGGLTDTQYF; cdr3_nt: TGTGCCAGCAGCCTAAGCAGTGGCGGACTCACAGATACGCAGTATTTT
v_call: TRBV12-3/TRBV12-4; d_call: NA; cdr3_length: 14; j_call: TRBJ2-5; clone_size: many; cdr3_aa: CASSLIFSQETQYF; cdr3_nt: TGTGCCAGCAGTTTAATCTTCAGTCAAGAGACCCAGTACTTC
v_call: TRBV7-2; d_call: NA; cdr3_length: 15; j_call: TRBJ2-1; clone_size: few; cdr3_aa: CASSATSGQNNEQFF; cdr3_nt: TGTGCCAGCAGCGCGACCTCGGGACAAAACAATGAGCAGTTCTTC
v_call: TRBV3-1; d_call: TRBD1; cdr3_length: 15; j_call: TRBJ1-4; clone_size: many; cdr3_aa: CASSQTGIANEKLFF; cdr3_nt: TGTGCCAGCAGCCAGACAGGGATCGCTAATGAAAAACTGTTTTTT
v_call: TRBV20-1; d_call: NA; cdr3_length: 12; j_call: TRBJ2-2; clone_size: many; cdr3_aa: CSASSDTGELFF; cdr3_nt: TGCAGTGCTAGTTCCGACACCGGGGAGCTGTTTTTT
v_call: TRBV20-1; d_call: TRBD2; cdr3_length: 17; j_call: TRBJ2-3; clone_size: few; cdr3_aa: CSAPGGGTLPSTDTQYF; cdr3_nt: TGCAGTGCCCCGGGGGGGGGAACACTACCTAGCACAGATACGCAGTATTTT
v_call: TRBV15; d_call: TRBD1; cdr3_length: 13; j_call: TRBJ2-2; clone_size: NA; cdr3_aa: CATSRGTGEELFF; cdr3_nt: TGTGCCACCAGCAGAGGGACAGGGGAGGAGCTGTTTTTT
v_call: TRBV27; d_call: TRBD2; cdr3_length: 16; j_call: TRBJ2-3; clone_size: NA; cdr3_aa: CASSPGTSGNTDTQYF; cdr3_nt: TGTGCCAGCAGTCCGGGGACTAGCGGCAACACAGATACGCAGTATTTT
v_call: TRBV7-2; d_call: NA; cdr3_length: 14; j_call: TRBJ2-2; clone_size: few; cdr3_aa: CASSSRPQSGELFF; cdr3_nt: TGTGCCAGCAGCTCCCGACCCCAGAGCGGGGAGCTGTTTTTT
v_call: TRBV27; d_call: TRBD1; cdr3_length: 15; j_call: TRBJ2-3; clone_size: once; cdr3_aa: CASSLLGTGTDTQYF; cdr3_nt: TGTGCCAGCAGTTTATTGGGGACAGGCACAGATACGCAGTATTTT
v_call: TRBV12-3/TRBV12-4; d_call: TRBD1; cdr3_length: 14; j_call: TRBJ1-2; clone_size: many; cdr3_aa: CASSPETGVYGYTF; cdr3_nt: TGTGCCAGCAGCCCCGAGACAGGGGTCTATGGCTACACCTTC
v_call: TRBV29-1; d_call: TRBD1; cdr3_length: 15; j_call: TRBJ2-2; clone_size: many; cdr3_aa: CSVVQGQANTGELFF; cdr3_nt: TGCAGCGTTGTGCAGGGACAGGCGAACACCGGGGAGCTGTTTTTT
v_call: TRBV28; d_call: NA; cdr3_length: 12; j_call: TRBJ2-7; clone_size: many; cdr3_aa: CASSTTRSEQYF; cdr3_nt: TGTGCCAGCAGCACGACTAGAAGCGAGCAGTACTTC
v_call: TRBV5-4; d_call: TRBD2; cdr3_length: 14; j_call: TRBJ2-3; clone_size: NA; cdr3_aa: CATTTSVNTDTQYF; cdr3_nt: TGTGCCACCACCACTAGCGTTAACACAGATACGCAGTATTTT
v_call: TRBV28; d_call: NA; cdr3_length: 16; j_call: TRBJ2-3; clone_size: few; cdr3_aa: CASSFPLYDSTDTQYF; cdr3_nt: TGTGCCAGCAGTTTTCCCCTATATGACAGCACAGATACGCAGTATTTT
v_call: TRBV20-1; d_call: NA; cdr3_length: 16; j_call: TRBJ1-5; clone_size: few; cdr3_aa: CSARGVLGGRHQPQHF; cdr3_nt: TGCAGTGCTAGAGGGGTTTTAGGAGGGCGGCATCAGCCCCAGCATTTT
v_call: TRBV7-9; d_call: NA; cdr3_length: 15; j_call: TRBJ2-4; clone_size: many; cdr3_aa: CASSQKGTTETIQYF; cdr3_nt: TGTGCCAGCAGCCAGAAGGGGACGACAGAGACGATTCAGTACTTC
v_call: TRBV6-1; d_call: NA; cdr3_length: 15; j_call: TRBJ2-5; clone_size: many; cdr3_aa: CASRNGQSPGETQYF; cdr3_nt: TGTGCCAGCAGAAATGGACAGTCCCCGGGGGAGACCCAGTACTTC
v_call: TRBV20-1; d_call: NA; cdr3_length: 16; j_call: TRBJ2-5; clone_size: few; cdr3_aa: CSASASGLTFGETQYF; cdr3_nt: TGCAGTGCTAGTGCTTCGGGACTGACGTTTGGAGAGACCCAGTACTTC
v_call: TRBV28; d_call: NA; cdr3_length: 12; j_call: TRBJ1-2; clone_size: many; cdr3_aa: CASSFEGDGYTF; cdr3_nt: TGTGCCAGCAGTTTTGAAGGGGATGGCTACACCTTC
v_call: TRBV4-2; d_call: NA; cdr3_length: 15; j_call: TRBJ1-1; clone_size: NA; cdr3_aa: CASSQGLGSPTEAFF; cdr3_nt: TGTGCCAGCAGCCAAGGATTGGGGAGTCCCACTGAAGCTTTCTTT
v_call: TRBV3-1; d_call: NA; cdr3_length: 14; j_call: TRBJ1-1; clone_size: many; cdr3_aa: CASSQDGPDTEAFF; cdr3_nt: TGTGCCAGCAGCCAAGATGGTCCGGACACTGAAGCTTTCTTT
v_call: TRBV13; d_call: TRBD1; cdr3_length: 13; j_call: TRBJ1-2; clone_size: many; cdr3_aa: CASSQGQGKGYTF; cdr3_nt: TGTGCCAGCAGCCAGGGACAGGGAAAAGGCTACACCTTC
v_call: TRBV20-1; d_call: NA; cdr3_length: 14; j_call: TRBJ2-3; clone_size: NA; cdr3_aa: CSAPRSGSTDTQYF; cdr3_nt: TGCAGTGCGCCGAGGAGCGGCTCCACAGATACGCAGTATTTT
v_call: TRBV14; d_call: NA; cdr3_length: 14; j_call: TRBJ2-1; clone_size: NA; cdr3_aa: CASIPGLRNNEQFF; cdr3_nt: TGTGCCAGCATACCAGGACTACGAAACAATGAGCAGTTCTTC
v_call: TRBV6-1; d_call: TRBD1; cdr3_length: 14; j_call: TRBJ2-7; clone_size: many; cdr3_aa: CASRRGTGEDEQYF; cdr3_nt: TGTGCCAGCAGAAGAGGGACAGGGGAGGACGAGCAGTACTTC
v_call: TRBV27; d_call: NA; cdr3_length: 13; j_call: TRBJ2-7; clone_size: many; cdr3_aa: CASSLYISYEQYF; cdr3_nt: TGTGCCAGCAGTTTATACATCTCCTACGAGCAGTACTTC
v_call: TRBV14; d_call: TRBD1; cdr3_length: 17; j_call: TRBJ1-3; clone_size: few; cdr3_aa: CASSTRDRLRSGNTIYF; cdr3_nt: TGTGCCAGCAGCACCAGGGACAGGTTGCGCTCTGGAAACACCATATATTTT